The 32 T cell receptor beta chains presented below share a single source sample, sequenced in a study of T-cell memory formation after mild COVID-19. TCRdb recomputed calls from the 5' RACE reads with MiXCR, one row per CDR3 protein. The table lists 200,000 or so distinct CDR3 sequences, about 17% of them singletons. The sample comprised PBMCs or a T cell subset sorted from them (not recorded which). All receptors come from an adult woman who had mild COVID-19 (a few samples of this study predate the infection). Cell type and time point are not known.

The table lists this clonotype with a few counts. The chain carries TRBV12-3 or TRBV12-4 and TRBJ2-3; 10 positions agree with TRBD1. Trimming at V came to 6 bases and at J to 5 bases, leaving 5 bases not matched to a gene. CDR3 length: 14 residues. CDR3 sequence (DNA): TGTGCCAGCAGAAGACAGGGGGCTTTAGATACGCAGTATTTT. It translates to CASRRQGALDTQYF.

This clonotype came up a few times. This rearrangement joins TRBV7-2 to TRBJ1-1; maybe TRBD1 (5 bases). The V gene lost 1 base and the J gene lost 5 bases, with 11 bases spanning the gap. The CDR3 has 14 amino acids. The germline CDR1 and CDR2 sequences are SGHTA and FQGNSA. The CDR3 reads CASSLGGSVTEAFF. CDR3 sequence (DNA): TGTGCCAGCAGCTTAGGGGGCAGTGTTACTGAAGCTTTCTTT.

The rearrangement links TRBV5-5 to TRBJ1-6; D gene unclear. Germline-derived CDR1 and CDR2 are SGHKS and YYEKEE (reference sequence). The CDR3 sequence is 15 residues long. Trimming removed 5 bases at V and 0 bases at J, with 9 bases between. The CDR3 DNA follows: TGTGCCAGCAGTCCCGGGTTCTCCTATAATTCACCCCTCCACTTT. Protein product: CASSPGFSYNSPLHF.

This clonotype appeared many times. CDR3 sequence (DNA): TGTGCCAGCAGCCGCGGGGCGCGCTACGAGCAGTACTTC. It codes for CASSRGARYEQYF. This chain uses TRBV5-6 with TRBJ2-7; maybe TRBD2 (6 bases). The CDR3 runs 13 residues. CDR1 SGHDT and CDR2 YYEEEE come from the germline V gene. Deletions cut 4 bases from V and 3 bases from J, with 11 bases between.

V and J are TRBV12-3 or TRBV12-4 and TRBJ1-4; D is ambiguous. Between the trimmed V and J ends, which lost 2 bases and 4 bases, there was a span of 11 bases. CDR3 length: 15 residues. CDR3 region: CASSLNGVNNEKLFF. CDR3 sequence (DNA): TGTGCCAGCAGTTTAAACGGAGTCAATAATGAAAAACTGTTTTTT.

CDR3 sequence (DNA): TGTGCCAGCAGCCAAGGGCAGAATAGCAATCAGCCCCAGCATTTT. It yields the protein CASSQGQNSNQPQHF. V and J are TRBV3-1 and TRBJ1-5; D not resolved. Germline V gene lookup returns CDR1 LGHDT and CDR2 YNNKEL (reference sequence). The ends were cut back, 1 base at V and 0 bases at J, with 7 bases in the middle. This CDR3 has 15 amino acids.

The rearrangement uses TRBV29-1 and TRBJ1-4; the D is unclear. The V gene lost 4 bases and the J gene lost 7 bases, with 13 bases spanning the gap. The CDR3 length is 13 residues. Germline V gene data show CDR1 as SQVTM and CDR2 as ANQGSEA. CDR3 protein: CSVVKGSGEKLFF. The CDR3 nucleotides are TGCAGCGTTGTAAAGGGATCCGGTGAAAAACTGTTTTTT.

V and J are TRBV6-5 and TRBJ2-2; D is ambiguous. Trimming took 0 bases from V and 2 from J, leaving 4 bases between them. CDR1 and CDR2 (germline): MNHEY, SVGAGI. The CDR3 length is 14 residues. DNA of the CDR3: TGTGCCAGCAGTTACTCGTCCAACACCGGGGAGCTGTTTTTT. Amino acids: CASSYSSNTGELFF.

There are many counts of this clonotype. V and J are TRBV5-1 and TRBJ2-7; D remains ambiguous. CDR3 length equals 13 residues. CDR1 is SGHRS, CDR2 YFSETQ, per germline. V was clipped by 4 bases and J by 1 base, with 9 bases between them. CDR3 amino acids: CASSVGQSYEQYF. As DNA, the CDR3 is TGCGCCAGCAGCGTGGGTCAGTCCTACGAGCAGTACTTC.

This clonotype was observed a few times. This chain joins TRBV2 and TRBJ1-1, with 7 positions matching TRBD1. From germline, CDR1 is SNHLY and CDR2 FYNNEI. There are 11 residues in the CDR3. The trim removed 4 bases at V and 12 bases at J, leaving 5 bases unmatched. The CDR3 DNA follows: TGTGCCAGCAGTGCGGACAGGATGCCTTTCTTT. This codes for CASSADRMPFF.

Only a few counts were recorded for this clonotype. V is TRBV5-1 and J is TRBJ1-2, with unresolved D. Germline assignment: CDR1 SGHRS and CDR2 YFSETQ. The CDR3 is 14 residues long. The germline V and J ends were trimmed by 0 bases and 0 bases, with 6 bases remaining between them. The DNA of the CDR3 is TGCGCCAGCAGCTTGGAGCGGTCTAACTATGGCTACACCTTC. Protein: CASSLERSNYGYTF.

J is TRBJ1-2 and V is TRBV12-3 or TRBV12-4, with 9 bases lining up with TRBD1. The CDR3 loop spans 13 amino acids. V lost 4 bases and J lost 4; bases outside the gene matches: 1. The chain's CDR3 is CASSWDRAYGYTF. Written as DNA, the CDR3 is TGTGCCAGCAGTTGGGACAGGGCCTATGGCTACACCTTC.

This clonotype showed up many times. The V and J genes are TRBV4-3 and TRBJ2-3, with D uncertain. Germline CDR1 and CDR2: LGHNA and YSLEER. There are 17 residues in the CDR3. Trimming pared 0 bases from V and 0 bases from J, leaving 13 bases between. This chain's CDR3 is CASSQDPPASSTDTQYF. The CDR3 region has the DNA TGCGCCAGCAGCCAAGACCCTCCGGCCTCTAGCACAGATACGCAGTATTTT.

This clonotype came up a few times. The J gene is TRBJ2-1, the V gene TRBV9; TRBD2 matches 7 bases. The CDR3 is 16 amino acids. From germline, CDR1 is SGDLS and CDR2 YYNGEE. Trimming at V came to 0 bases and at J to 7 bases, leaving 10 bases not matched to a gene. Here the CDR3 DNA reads TGTGCCAGCAGCGTAGACCTTACTAGCGCCCGGAATGAGCAGTTCTTC. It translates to CASSVDLTSARNEQFF.

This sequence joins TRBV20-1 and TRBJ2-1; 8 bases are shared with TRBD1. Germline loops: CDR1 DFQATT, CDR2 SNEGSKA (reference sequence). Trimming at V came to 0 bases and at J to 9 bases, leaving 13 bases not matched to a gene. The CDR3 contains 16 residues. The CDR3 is CSARDSATGQATEQFF. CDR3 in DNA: TGCAGTGCTAGAGATTCAGCAACGGGACAGGCGACTGAGCAGTTCTTC.

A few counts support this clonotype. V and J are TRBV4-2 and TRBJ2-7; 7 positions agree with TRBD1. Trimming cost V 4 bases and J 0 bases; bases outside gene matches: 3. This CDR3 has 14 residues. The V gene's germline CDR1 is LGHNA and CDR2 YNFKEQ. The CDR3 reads CASSPRGSSYEQYF. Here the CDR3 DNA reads TGTGCCAGCAGCCCCAGGGGGAGCTCCTACGAGCAGTACTTC.

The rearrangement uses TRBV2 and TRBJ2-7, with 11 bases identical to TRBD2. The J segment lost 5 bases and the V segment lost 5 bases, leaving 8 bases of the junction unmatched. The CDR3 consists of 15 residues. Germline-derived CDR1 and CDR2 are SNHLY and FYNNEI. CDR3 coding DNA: TGTGCCAGCAGTCTTATAGCGGGAGGGCGGGACGAGCAGTACTTC. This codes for CASSLIAGGRDEQYF. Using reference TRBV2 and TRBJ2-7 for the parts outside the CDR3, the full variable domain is EPEVTQTPSHQVTQMGQEVILRCVPISNHLYFYWYRQILGQKVEFLVSFYNNEISEKSEIFDDQFSVERPDGSNFTLKIRSTKLEDSAMYFCASSLIAGGRDEQYFGPGTRLTVT.

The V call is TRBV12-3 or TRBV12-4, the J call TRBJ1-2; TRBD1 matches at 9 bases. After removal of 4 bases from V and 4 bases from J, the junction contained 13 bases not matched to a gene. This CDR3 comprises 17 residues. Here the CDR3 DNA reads TGTGCCAGCAGTTGGGGGACAGGGTCATCGGGGGCCTATGGCTACACCTTC. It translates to CASSWGTGSSGAYGYTF.

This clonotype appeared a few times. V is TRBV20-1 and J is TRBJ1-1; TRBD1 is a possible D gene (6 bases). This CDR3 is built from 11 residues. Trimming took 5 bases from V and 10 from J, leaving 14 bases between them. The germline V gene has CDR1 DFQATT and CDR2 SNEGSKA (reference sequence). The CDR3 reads CSAHQTGAAFF. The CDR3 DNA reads TGCAGTGCTCACCAGACAGGTGCAGCTTTCTTT.

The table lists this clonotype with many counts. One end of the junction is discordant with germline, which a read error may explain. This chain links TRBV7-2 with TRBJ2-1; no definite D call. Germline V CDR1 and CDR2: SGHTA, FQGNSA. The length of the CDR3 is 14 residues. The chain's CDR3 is CASSFTLGPPEEFF. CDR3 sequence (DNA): TGTGCCAGCAGCTTCACCCTCGGACCGCCTGAGGAGTTCTTC.

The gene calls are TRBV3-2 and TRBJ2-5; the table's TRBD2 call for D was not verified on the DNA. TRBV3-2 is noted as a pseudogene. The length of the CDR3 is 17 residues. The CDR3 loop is CASSQDRTGRAQETQYF. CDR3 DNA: TGTGCCAGCAGCCAAGATCGCACCGGGAGGGCTCAAGAGACCCAGTACTTC.

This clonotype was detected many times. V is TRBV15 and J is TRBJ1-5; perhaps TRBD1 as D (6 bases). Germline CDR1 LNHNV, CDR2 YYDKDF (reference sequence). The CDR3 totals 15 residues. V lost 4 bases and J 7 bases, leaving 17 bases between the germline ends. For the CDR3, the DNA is TGTGCCACCAGCAAGGAACAGGGTCTCGGGCAGCCCCAGCATTTT. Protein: CATSKEQGLGQPQHF.

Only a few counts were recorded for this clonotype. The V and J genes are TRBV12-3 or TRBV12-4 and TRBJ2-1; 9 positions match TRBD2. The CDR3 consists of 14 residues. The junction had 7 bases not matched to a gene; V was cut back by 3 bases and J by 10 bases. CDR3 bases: TGTGCCAGCAGTTTTAGCCCCCTAGCGGGAGAGCAGTTCTTC. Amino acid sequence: CASSFSPLAGEQFF.

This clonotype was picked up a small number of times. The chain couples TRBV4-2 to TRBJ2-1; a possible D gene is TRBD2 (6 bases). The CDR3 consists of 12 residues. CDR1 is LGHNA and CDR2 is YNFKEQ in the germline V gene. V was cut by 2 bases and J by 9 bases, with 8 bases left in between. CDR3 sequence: CASSQTGVEQFF. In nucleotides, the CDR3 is TGTGCCAGCAGCCAAACGGGGGTTGAGCAGTTCTTC.

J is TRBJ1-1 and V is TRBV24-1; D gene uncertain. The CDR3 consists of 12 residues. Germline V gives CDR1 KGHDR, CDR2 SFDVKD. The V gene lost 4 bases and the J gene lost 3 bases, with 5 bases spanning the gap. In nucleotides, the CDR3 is TGTGCCACCAGTGAAAGGGACACTGAAGCTTTCTTT. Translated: CATSERDTEAFF.

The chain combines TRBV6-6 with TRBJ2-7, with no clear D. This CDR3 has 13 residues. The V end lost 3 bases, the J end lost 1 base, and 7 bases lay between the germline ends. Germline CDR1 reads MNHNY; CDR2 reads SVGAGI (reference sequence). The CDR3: CASSYKGSYEQYF. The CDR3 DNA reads TGTGCCAGCAGTTATAAGGGTTCCTACGAGCAGTACTTC.

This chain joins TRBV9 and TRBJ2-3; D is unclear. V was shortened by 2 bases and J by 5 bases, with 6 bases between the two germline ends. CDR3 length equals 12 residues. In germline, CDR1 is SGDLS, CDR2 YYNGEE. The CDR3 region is CASSVELDTQYF. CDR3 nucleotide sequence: TGTGCCAGCAGCGTGGAGCTAGATACGCAGTATTTT.

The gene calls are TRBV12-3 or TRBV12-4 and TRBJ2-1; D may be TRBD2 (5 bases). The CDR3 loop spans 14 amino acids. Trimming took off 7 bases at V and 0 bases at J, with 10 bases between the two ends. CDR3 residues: CASKPGSSYNEQFF. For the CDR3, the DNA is TGTGCCAGCAAGCCGGGAAGCTCCTACAATGAGCAGTTCTTC.

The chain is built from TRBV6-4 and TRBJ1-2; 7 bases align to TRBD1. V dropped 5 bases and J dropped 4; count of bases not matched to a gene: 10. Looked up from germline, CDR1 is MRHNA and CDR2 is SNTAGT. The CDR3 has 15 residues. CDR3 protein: CASSPEQGHAYGYTF. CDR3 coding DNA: TGTGCCAGCAGTCCGGAACAGGGGCATGCCTATGGCTACACCTTC.

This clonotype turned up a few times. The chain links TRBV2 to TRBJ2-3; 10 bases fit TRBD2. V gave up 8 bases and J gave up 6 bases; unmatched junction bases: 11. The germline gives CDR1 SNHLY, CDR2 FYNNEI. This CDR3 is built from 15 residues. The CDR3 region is CASGTSGVRGDTQYF. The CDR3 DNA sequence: TGTGCCAGCGGAACTAGCGGGGTACGCGGGGATACGCAGTATTTT.

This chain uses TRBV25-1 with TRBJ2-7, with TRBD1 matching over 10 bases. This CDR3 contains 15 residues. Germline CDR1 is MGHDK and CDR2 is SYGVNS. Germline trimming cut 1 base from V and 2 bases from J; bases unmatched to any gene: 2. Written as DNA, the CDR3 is TGTGCCAGCAGTGAATCAGGACAGGGGGCCTACGAGCAGTACTTC. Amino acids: CASSESGQGAYEQYF.

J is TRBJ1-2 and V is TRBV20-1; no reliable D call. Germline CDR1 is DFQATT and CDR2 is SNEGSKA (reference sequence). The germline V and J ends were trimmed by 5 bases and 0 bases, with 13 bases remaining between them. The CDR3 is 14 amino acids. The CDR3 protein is CSAPHVQANYGYTF. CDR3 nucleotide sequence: TGCAGTGCTCCCCATGTACAAGCTAACTATGGCTACACCTTC.